These T cell receptor beta chains were read from a single sample in a study of Ad26.COV2.S vaccination and SARS-CoV-2 variants. Profiling relied on immunoSEQ multiplex PCR, and the TCRdb table lists in-frame clones only, not all of them. Among 300,000 to 400,000 clones, around 86% were seen once, and the ten largest hold roughly 3.1%. This sample comprised peripheral blood, obtained in a trial of Ad26.COV2.S vaccine versus placebo. These TCRs come from a person aged 18 to 59 who received the Ad26.COV2.S COVID-19 vaccine or a placebo. CDR3s include the opening cysteine and the closing phenylalanine or tryptophan. Fields, in order: CDR3 DNA, CDR3 protein, D gene, clone size, V gene, J gene. D genes are given only for firm matches. The size entry is marked missing in some rows and otherwise reads once, few, many or a size class.

cdr3_nt: TGCAGTGCTAGTCCTTATGGGGGGACAGGAATCCCTTATGGCTACACCTTC; cdr3_aa: CSASPYGGTGIPYGYTF; d_call: TRBD1; clone_size: -; v_call: TRBV20-1; j_call: TRBJ1-2
cdr3_nt: TGTGCCGGAGAGGGCGCTGGCTACACCTTC; cdr3_aa: CAGEGAGYTF; d_call: -; clone_size: -; v_call: TRBV6-5; j_call: TRBJ1-2
cdr3_nt: TGTGCCACCGCGGGGGGTCCAAGCTACGAGCAGTACTTC; cdr3_aa: CATAGGPSYEQYF; d_call: TRBD2; clone_size: -; v_call: TRBV7-6; j_call: TRBJ2-7
cdr3_nt: TGCGCCAGCAGCTTGGCCAGAAGGATCTCTGGGGCCAACGTCCTGACTTTC; cdr3_aa: CASSLARRISGANVLTF; d_call: -; clone_size: -; v_call: TRBV5-1; j_call: TRBJ2-6
cdr3_nt: TGTGCCAGTAGTATCGTGACAGGGGTCTTTAGCACAGATACGCAGTATTTT; cdr3_aa: CASSIVTGVFSTDTQYF; d_call: TRBD1; clone_size: -; v_call: TRBV19; j_call: TRBJ2-3
cdr3_nt: TGTGCCAGCAGCTTATCTTCAGGACTAGCGGGGGGTTCCAAAAACATTCAGTACTTC; cdr3_aa: CASSLSSGLAGGSKNIQYF; d_call: TRBD2; clone_size: once; v_call: TRBV7-3; j_call: TRBJ2-4
cdr3_nt: TGCGCCAGCAGCTTGGGGTTTGGCACCGGGGAGCTGTTTTTT; cdr3_aa: CASSLGFGTGELFF; d_call: -; clone_size: -; v_call: TRBV5-1; j_call: TRBJ2-2
cdr3_nt: TGTGCCTACCGCAGGGACACTGCCTCCTACGAGCAGTACTTC; cdr3_aa: CAYRRDTASYEQYF; d_call: -; clone_size: -; v_call: TRBV30; j_call: TRBJ2-7
cdr3_nt: TGCGCCAGCAGCTTGGAAGGTCAGACCTATGAAAAACTGTTTTTT; cdr3_aa: CASSLEGQTYEKLFF; d_call: -; clone_size: -; v_call: TRBV5-1; j_call: TRBJ1-4
cdr3_nt: TGTGCCAGCAGTTACTCGCGGCGGTCGGACACCGGGGAGCTGTTTTTT; cdr3_aa: CASSYSRRSDTGELFF; d_call: -; clone_size: -; v_call: TRBV6-5; j_call: TRBJ2-2
cdr3_nt: TGTGCCAGCAGCTTAGATGGTAGGGCTGACTACAATGAGCAGTTCTTC; cdr3_aa: CASSLDGRADYNEQFF; d_call: -; clone_size: -; v_call: TRBV7-6; j_call: TRBJ2-1
cdr3_nt: TGTGCCAGCAGCTTGGGCAACGGAGGATATCGTTCACCCCTCCACTTT; cdr3_aa: CASSLGNGGYRSPLHF; d_call: -; clone_size: few; v_call: TRBV7-9; j_call: TRBJ1-6
cdr3_nt: TGTGCCACCGGGAGTTTCGGGTCTGGAAACACCATATATTTT; cdr3_aa: CATGSFGSGNTIYF; d_call: -; clone_size: -; v_call: TRBV6-5; j_call: TRBJ1-3
cdr3_nt: TGTGCCAGCAGCTTGGTGGTGGCAAGCAATCAGCCCCAGCATTTT; cdr3_aa: CASSLVVASNQPQHF; d_call: -; clone_size: -; v_call: TRBV5-5; j_call: TRBJ1-5
cdr3_nt: TGTGCCAGCAGCCAACCGGGGTCTGAAGCTTTCTTT; cdr3_aa: CASSQPGSEAFF; d_call: -; clone_size: -; v_call: TRBV11-3; j_call: TRBJ1-1
cdr3_nt: TGCGCCAGCAATAGGGGACAGCATAATTCACCCCTCCACTTT; cdr3_aa: CASNRGQHNSPLHF; d_call: TRBD1; clone_size: once; v_call: TRBV5-1; j_call: TRBJ1-6
cdr3_nt: TGTGCCAGTAACGTCCCGGGACAGGGGGTGACTGGCTACACCTTC; cdr3_aa: CASNVPGQGVTGYTF; d_call: TRBD1; clone_size: -; v_call: TRBV19; j_call: TRBJ1-2